This is a list of T cell receptor beta chains from one sample in a study of blood T cells in healthy people across ages. TCRdb re-analysed the 5' RACE reads in MiXCR, keeping a single row per CDR3 protein. Among about 1.8 million distinct CDR3 sequences listed, roughly 49% were seen once. Sequencing was performed on blood. These receptors originate from a woman aged 40-49 years in good health. The CDR3 runs from the conserved cysteine through the conserved F or W. The D gene is left open where the match is weak. The size of a clone is reported for some rows only, either as once, few or many, or as a class for expanded clones.

TRBV20-1,-,-,TRBJ2-5,CSARADGETQYF,TGCAGCGCTAGGGCAGATGGGGAGACCCAGTACTTC
TRBV7-2,-,-,TRBJ2-1,CASRGARGAPYNEQFF,TGTGCCAGCAGGGGGGCTCGGGGGGCCCCCTACAATGAGCAGTTCTTC
TRBV28,-,TRBD1,TRBJ2-7,CASKDRVNEQYF,TGTGCCAGCAAGGACAGGGTCAACGAGCAGTACTTC
TRBV20-1,-,TRBD1,TRBJ1-2,CSATSQGQGVDGYTF,TGCAGTGCAACCAGCCAGGGACAGGGGGTTGATGGCTACACCTTC
TRBV29-1,few,-,TRBJ2-3,CSADGRRGSDTQYF,TGCAGCGCTGACGGAAGGAGGGGGTCAGATACGCAGTATTTT
TRBV7-2,-,-,TRBJ1-6,CASSFNRVSNNSPLHF,TGTGCCAGCAGCTTTAACAGGGTATCGAATAATTCACCCCTCCACTTT
TRBV6-5,-,-,TRBJ2-1,CASFAGGRGNEQFF,TGTGCCAGCTTCGCAGGAGGGAGGGGGAATGAGCAGTTCTTC
TRBV6-2/TRBV6-3,-,-,TRBJ2-5,CASSYSRTARGTRYF,TGTGCCAGCAGTTACTCAAGAACAGCCCGTGGGACCCGGTACTTC
TRBV6-1,-,-,TRBJ1-6,CASRRSRDKGVPLHF,TGTGCCAGCAGGAGGAGCCGGGACAAAGGGGTGCCCCTCCACTTT
TRBV5-6,-,-,TRBJ2-7,CASSLSAGAEYEQYF,TGTGCCAGTAGCTTGTCCGCGGGGGCGGAGTACGAGCAGTACTTC
TRBV6-5,-,-,TRBJ2-3,CASREAGDTQYF,TGTGCCAGCAGGGAGGCAGGAGATACGCAGTATTTT
TRBV13,-,TRBD1,TRBJ2-5,CASSLEGAPETQYF,TGTGCCAGCAGCTTAGAGGGGGCGCCCGAGACCCAGTACTTC
TRBV7-2,-,-,TRBJ2-7,CASSTYYVQYF,TGTGCCAGCAGCACGTATTACGTGCAGTACTTC
TRBV4-3,few,TRBD1,TRBJ2-3,CASSSGGGTGGDTQYF,TGCGCCAGCAGTTCCGGTGGAGGGACAGGGGGAGATACGCAGTATTTT
TRBV20-1,few,-,TRBJ2-7,CSARLVGDEQYF,TGCAGTGCTAGGCTAGTAGGAGACGAGCAGTACTTC
TRBV28,few,-,TRBJ2-1,CASSPRGQTVRRNEQFF,TGTGCCAGCAGCCCCCGGGGCCAAACCGTAAGGAGAAATGAGCAGTTCTTC
TRBV27,-,TRBD2,TRBJ2-7,CARTQGLADYEQYF,TGTGCCAGAACCCAAGGACTAGCAGACTACGAGCAGTACTTC
TRBV29-1,-,-,TRBJ1-1,CCLQSDSFEAFF,TGCTGCCTCCAAAGTGACTCGTTTGAAGCTTTCTTT
TRBV6-5,-,TRBD1,TRBJ1-2,CASSYHRTGKSGYTF,TGTGCCAGCAGTTACCACAGGACAGGGAAGAGCGGCTACACCTTC
TRBV5-1,-,-,TRBJ2-1,CASSLVAQPYDDEQFF,TGCGCCAGCAGCTTAGTGGCTCAACCCTACGACGATGAGCAGTTCTTC
TRBV5-6,once,TRBD1,TRBJ1-2,CASRPGGGSNYGYTF,TGTGCCAGCAGACCAGGAGGGGGCAGCAACTATGGCTACACCTTC
TRBV20-1,few,TRBD1,TRBJ2-7,CSAREEVASGTGAYEQYF,TGCAGTGCTAGAGAGGAGGTTGCCTCCGGGACAGGGGCTTACGAGCAGTACTTC